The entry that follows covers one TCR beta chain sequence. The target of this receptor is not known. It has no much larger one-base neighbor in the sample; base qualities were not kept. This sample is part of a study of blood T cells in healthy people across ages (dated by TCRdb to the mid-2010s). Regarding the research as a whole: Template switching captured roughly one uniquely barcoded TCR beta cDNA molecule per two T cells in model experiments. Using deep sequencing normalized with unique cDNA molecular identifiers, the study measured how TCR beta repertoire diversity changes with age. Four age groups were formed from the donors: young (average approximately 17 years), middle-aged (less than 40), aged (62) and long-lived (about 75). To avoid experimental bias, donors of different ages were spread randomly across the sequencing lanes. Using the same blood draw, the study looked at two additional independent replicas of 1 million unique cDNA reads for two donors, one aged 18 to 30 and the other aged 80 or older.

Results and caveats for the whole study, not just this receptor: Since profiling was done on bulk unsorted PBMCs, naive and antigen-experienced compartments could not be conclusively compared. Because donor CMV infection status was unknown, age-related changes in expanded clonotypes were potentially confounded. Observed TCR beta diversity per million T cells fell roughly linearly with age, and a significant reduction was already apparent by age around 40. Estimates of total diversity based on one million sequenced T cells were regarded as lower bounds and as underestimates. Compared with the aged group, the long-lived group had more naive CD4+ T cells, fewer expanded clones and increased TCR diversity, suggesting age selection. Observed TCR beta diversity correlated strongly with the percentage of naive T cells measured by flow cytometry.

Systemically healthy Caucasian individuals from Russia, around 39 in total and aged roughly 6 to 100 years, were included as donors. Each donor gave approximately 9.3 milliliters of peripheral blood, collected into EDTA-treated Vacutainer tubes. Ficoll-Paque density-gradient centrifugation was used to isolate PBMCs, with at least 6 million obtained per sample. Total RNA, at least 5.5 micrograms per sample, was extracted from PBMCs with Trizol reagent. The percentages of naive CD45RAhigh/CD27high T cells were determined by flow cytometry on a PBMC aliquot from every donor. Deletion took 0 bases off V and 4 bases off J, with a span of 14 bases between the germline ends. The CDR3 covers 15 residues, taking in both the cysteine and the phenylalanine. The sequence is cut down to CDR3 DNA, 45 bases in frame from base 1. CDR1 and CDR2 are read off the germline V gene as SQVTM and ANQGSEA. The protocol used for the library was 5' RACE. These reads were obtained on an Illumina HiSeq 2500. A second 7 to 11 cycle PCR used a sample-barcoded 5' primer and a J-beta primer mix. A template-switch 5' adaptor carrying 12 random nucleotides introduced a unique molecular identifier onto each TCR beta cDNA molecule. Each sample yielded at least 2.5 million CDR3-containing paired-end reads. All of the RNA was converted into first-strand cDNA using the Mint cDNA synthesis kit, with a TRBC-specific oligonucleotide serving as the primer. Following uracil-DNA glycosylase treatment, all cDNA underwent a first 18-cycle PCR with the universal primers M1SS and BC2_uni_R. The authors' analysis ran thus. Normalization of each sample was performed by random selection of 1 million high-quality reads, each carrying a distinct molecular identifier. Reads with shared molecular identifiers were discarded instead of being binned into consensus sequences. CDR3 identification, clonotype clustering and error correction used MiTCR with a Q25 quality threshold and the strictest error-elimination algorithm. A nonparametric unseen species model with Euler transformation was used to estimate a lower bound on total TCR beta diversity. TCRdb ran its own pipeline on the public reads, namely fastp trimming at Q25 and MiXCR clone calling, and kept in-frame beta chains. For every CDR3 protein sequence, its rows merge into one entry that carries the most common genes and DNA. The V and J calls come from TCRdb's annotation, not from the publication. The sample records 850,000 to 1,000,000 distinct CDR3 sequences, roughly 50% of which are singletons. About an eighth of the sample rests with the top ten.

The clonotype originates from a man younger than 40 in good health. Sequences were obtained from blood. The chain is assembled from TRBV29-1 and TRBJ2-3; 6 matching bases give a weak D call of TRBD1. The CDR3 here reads CSVEDAKGVADTQYF. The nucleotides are TGCAGCGTTGAAGACGCGAAGGGGGTGGCAGATACGCAGTATTTT.